A single T cell receptor beta chain is shown here with its context. What it binds is unknown. Trimming took 4 bases from V and 5 from J; bases not matched to a gene: 8. The CDR3 is 15 amino acids. Germline CDR1 reads MNHEY; CDR2 reads SVGAGI. The source of the sample is a study of a mutant IDH1 vaccine in newly diagnosed glioma. In the study overall: Vaccines began 4-6 weeks after radiotherapy alone, or with temozolomide cycles. Therapy received beforehand was radiotherapy, temozolomide, or both, with most patients given both. Study findings and constraints: Vaccine-induced immune responses were detected in roughly 92% of patients. Pseudoprogression apparently lacked any relation to changes in top peripheral T cell clonotypes.

The time point here: week 35, safety follow-up. A single vaccine dose contained 300 ug of mutant IDH1 20-mer peptide, and topical imiquimod was used with it. The method was immunoSEQ multiplex PCR; TCRdb's version includes in-frame clones alone and lacks a portion of them. The sample carries about 50,000 clones, 70% to 80% recorded once. Sequences were derived from PBMCs, sampled from a glioma patient whose treatment included an IDH1 peptide vaccine. The rearrangement links TRBV6-5 to TRBJ2-5; 9 bases map to TRBD2. The TCR comes from a man aged 35-49 years with glioma. The CDR3 protein is CASSFGAGGSETQYF. CDR3 in DNA: TGTGCCAGCAGTTTCGGAGCGGGAGGATCGGAGACCCAGTACTTC.